The 16 T cell receptor beta chains below were found in one sample sequenced in a study of graft-versus-host responses after intestinal transplantation. Profiled with immunoSEQ multiplex PCR; TCRdb holds only in-frame clones, not every one. The sample consists of around 97,000 clones, approximately 90% of them appearing once. Their antigens are not known. The sample was unstimulated CD8+ T cells sorted from spleen or lymph node cells, taken before intestinal transplant. Every receptor here comes from a human donor who received an intestinal transplant.

J is TRBJ2-7 and V is TRBV4-1; D is unclear. The germline V gene encodes CDR1 MGHRA and CDR2 YSYEKL. V was pared by 4 bases and J by 3 bases, with 19 bases between. This CDR3 spans 16 amino acids. The CDR3 bases are TGCGCCAGCAGCCGACACCGGACCCGGGCGCACTACGAGCAGTACTTC. Translating gives CASSRHRTRAHYEQYF.

V is TRBV14 and J is TRBJ1-5; TRBD1 matches 8 bases. The CDR3 sequence is 17 residues long. The trim removed 2 bases at V and 1 base at J, leaving 7 bases unmatched. In germline, CDR1 is SGHDN, CDR2 FVKESK. CDR3 DNA sequence: TGTGCCAGCAGCCAACGAGGACAGGGAGGCAGCAATCAGCCCCAGCATTTT. This encodes CASSQRGQGGSNQPQHF.

This chain joins TRBV6-8 and TRBJ2-1; 8 bases match TRBD2. Unmatched junction bases numbered 17, after V lost 6 bases and J lost 7 bases. The CDR3 covers 17 residues. Germline-derived CDR1 and CDR2 are MNHGY and SAAAGT. The CDR3 sequence is CASSRTPERESMNEQFF. The CDR3 DNA is TGTGCCAGCAGCCGGACTCCGGAGCGGGAGAGTATGAATGAGCAGTTCTTC.

The chain combines TRBV7-9 with TRBJ2-1, with 13 bases aligning to TRBD2. Germline CDR1 SEHNR, CDR2 FQNEAQ (reference sequence). The V and J ends lost 1 base and 8 bases, in that order; junction bases with no gene match: 8. The CDR3 spans 17 residues. The CDR3 coding sequence is TGTGCCAGCAGCTTAGACCTGACTAGCGGGGGGCACCATGAGCAGTTCTTC. Amino acids: CASSLDLTSGGHHEQFF. The variable domain in full, with the rest retrieved from reference TRBV7-9 and TRBJ2-1, is DTGVSQNPRHKITKRGQNVTFRCDPISEHNRLYWYRQTLGQGPEFLTYFQNEAQLEKSRLLSDRFSAERPKGSFSTLEIQRTEQGDSAMYLCASSLDLTSGGHHEQFFGPGTRLTVL.

This chain joins TRBV5-6 and TRBJ2-1, with D unresolved. Deletions cut 1 base from V and 3 bases from J, with 8 bases between. Germline CDR1 is SGHDT and CDR2 is YYEEEE. The CDR3 has 14 residues. The CDR3 region is CASSLQPLYNEQFF. The DNA of the CDR3 is TGTGCCAGCAGCTTGCAACCACTCTACAATGAGCAGTTCTTC.

This clone occurred once. This chain connects TRBV10-2 to TRBJ2-5; 13 bases line up with TRBD2. CDR1 is WSHSY, CDR2 SAAADI, per germline. V shed 1 base and J 5 bases; nucleotides not matched to a gene: 4. This CDR3 region has 16 residues. This chain's CDR3 is CASSEWTSGGRETQYF. As DNA, the CDR3 is TGCGCCAGCAGTGAGTGGACTAGCGGGGGACGCGAGACCCAGTACTTC.

This chain joins TRBV5-1 and TRBJ1-1, with D unresolved. The germline V gene encodes CDR1 SGHRS and CDR2 YFSETQ. V lost 5 bases, J lost 1 base, and 6 bases lay in between. The length of the CDR3 is 12 residues. The CDR3 spells CASSASNTEAFF. CDR3 coding DNA: TGCGCCAGCAGTGCGTCGAACACTGAAGCTTTCTTT.

The J gene is TRBJ1-1, the V gene TRBV9; a possible D gene is TRBD1 (5 bases). Germline V lookup: CDR1 SGDLS, CDR2 YYNGEE. The V gene lost 4 bases and the J gene lost 5 bases, with 18 bases spanning the gap. The CDR3 has 15 amino acids. CDR3 sequence reads: CASSPPDTGVTEAFF. The CDR3 DNA sequence: TGTGCCAGCAGCCCGCCGGACACGGGAGTAACTGAAGCTTTCTTT.

This rearrangement joins TRBV27 to TRBJ1-2; 10 bases map to TRBD1. Losses at the gene ends were 1 base for V and 8 bases for J; bases not matched to a gene: 7. Germline V gene lookup returns CDR1 MNHEY and CDR2 SMNVEV (reference sequence). The length of the CDR3 is 15 residues. CDR3 in DNA: TGTGCCAGCAGTTTATGGCCCGGGACAGGGGAGGGCTACACCTTC. This codes for CASSLWPGTGEGYTF.

This rearrangement joins TRBV7-9 to TRBJ2-1; 7 positions agree with TRBD2. Trimming removed 7 bases from V and 2 bases from J; junction bases left unmatched: 11. The CDR3 consists of 16 residues. Germline values: CDR1 SEHNR, CDR2 FQNEAQ (reference sequence). CDR3 sequence reads: CASTPGEGSAYNEQFF. In DNA, the CDR3 is TGTGCCAGCACCCCCGGGGAGGGGAGCGCCTACAATGAGCAGTTCTTC.

This chain uses TRBV4-1 with TRBJ2-1; the D gene could be TRBD1 or TRBD2 (5 bases each). Trimming pared 0 bases from V and 4 bases from J, leaving 16 bases between. The CDR3 totals 17 residues. Germline V gene lookup returns CDR1 MGHRA and CDR2 YSYEKL. The CDR3, as DNA: TGCGCCAGCAGCCAAGATCCCAGGGAGCCCCCTTACAATGAGCAGTTCTTC. This sequence encodes CASSQDPREPPYNEQFF.

Points on this clone: The junction and the germline gene differ at one end; a read error may be behind it. This chain joins TRBV4-1 and TRBJ2-3; D might be TRBD2 (6 bases). The germline CDR1 and CDR2 sequences are MGHRA and YSYEKL. CDR3 size: 15 residues. The DNA of the CDR3 is TGCGCCAGCAGCCTGGCCAGACTAGTTGGCAGATACGCAGTATTT. Protein sequence: CASSLARLVGRYAVF.

This chain connects TRBV29-1 to TRBJ2-7; no definite D call. The V end was cut by 0 bases, the J end by 3 bases, with 9 bases between. The CDR3 is 13 amino acids. Germline V gene sequence: CDR1 SQVTM, CDR2 ANQGSEA. The DNA of the CDR3 is TGCAGCGTTGAAGAAGAATACGACTACGAGCAGTACTTC. It is translated as CSVEEEYDYEQYF.

V and J are TRBV5-6 and TRBJ2-3, with TRBD1 matching 8 bases. Germline trimming cut 3 bases from V and 0 bases from J; bases unmatched to any gene: 3. Germline V lookup: CDR1 SGHDT, CDR2 YYEEEE. The length of the CDR3 is 15 residues. The CDR3 protein is CASSWGTGSTDTQYF. DNA for the CDR3: TGTGCCAGCAGCTGGGGGACAGGTAGCACAGATACGCAGTATTTT.

The rearrangement joins TRBV6-5 to TRBJ1-2; D uncertain. V lost 2 bases to trimming and J lost 8 bases, with 18 bases between them. The germline V gene encodes CDR1 MNHEY and CDR2 SVGAGI. CDR3 length equals 15 residues. DNA of the CDR3: TGTGCCAGCAGTTACGGGCTGGAGTCCCCCGAGGGCTACACCTTC. Amino acids: CASSYGLESPEGYTF.

The chain carries TRBV7-9 and TRBJ2-5; unclear D gene. In germline, CDR1 is SEHNR, CDR2 FQNEAQ (reference sequence). This CDR3 has 16 residues. V lost 1 base, J lost 7 bases, and 19 bases lay in between. The CDR3 DNA reads as TGTGCCAGCAGCTTAGTGGGGAATCAGCCTAGAGGGACCCAGTACTTC. This translates into CASSLVGNQPRGTQYF.